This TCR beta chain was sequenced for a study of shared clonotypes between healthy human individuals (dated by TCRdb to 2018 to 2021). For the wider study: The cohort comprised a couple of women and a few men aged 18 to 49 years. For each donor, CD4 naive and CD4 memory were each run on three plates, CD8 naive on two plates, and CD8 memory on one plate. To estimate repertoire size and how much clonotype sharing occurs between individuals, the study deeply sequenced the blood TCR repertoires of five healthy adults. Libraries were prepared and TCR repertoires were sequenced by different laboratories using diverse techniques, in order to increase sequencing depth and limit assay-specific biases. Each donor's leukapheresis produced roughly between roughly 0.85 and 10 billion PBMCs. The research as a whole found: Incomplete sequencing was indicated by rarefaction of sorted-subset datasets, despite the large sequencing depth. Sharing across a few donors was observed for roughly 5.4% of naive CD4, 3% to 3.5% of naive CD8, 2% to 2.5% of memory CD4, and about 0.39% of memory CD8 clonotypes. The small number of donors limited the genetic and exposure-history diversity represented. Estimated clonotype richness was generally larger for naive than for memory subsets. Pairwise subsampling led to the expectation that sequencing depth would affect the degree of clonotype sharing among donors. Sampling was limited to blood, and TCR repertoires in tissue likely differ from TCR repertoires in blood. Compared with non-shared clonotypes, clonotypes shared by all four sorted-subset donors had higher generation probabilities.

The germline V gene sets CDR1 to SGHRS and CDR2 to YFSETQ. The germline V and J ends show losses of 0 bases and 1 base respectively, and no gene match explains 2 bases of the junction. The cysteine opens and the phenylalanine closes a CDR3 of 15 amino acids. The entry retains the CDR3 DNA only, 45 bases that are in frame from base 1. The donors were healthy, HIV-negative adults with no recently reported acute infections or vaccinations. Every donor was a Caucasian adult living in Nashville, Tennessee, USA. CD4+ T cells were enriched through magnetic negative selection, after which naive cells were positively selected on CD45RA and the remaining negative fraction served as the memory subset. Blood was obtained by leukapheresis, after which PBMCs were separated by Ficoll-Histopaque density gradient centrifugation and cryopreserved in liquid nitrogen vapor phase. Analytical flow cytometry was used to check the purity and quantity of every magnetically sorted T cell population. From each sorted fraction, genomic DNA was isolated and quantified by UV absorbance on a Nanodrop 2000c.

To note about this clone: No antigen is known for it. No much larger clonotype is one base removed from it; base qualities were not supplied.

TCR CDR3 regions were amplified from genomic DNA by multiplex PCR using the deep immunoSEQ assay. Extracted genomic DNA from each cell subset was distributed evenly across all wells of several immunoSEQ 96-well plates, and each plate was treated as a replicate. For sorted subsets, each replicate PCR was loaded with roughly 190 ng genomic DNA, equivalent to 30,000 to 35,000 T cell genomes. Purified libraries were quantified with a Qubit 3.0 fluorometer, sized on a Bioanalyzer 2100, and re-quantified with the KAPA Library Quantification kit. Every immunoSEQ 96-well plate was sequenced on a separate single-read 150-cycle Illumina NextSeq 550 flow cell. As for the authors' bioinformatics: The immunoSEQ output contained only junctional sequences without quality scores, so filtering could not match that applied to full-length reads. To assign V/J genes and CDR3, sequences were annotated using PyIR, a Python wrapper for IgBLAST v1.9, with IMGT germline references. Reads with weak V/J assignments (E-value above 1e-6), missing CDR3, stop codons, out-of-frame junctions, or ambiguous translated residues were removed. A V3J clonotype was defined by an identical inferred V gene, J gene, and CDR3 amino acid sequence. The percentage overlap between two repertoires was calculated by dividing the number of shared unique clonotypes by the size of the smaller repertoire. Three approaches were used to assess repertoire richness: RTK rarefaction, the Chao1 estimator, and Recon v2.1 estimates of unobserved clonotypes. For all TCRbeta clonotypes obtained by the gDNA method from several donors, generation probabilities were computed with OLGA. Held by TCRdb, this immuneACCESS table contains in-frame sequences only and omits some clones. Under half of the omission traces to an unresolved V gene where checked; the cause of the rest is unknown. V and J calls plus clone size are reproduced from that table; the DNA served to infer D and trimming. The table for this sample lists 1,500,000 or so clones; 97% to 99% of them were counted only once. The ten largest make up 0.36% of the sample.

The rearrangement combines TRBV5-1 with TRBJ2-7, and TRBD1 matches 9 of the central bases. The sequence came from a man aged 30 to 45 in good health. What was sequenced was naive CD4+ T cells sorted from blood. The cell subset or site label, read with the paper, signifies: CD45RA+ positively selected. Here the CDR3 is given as CASSLGDRDSYEQYF. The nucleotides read TGCGCCAGCAGCTTGGGGGACAGGGATTCCTACGAGCAGTACTTC.